This TCR beta chain derives from a study of blood T cell repertoires in COVID-19. Study details: COVID-19 samples, acute and convalescent, were from the United States, Italy and Spain. In each case, the material was cDNA or gDNA derived from T cells, B-cell-depleted T cells, or PBMCs.

V was pared by 2 bases and J by 0 bases, with 4 bases of the junction left unmatched. The CDR3 runs to 15 residues. Per the germline V gene, CDR1 is MNHEY and CDR2 is SMNVEV (reference sequence). Source study methods: Amplified reference gene primers provided the basis for estimating nucleated cell counts. The data were produced by immunoSEQ multiplex PCR, yet TCRdb's version contains in-frame clones alone and is incomplete. The D gene and trimming were derived from the DNA, and the V and J assignments and clone size from that table. This table has around 220,000 clones, over 80% appearing once. The chain recombines TRBV27 with TRBJ2-7, with 7 bases identical to TRBD2. This TCR came from a human donor in a cohort sampled during active COVID-19. Sequencing input: peripheral blood. CDR3 nucleotide sequence: TGTGCCAGCAGTTTAGCGGGAGCGAACTCCTACGAGCAGTACTTC. Protein product: CASSLAGANSYEQYF.